This entry lists 28 T cell receptor beta chains sequenced from one sample in a study of T cell responses to AZD1222 COVID-19 vaccine. Generated by immunoSEQ multiplex PCR, the TCRdb table keeps only in-frame clones and is missing some. The sample has 150,000 to 160,000 clones; more than 85% are singletons. The specimen comprised peripheral blood, sampled 28 days after the second AZD1222 dose. All receptors derive from an adult who received the AZD1222 COVID-19 vaccine.

This clone was found once. J is TRBJ1-2 and V is TRBV6-5; maybe TRBD1 (6 bases). The germline V gene has CDR1 MNHEY and CDR2 SVGAGI. The V and J ends lost 6 bases and 8 bases respectively, with 16 bases between them. The CDR3 is 13 amino acids. The CDR3 bases are TGTGCCAGCAGCGCGACAGGATCCTTCGGCTACACCTTC. This encodes CASSATGSFGYTF.

The rearrangement joins TRBV7-6 to TRBJ1-1; TRBD1 is a possible D gene (5 bases). Per germline, CDR1 SGHVS and CDR2 FNYEAQ. This CDR3 comprises 15 residues. Trimming took off 4 bases at V and 0 bases at J, with 12 bases between the two ends. The CDR3 loop is CASSSQQEMNTEAFF. The CDR3 DNA follows: TGTGCCAGCAGCTCGCAACAGGAGATGAACACTGAAGCTTTCTTT.

As DNA, the CDR3 is TGTGCCAGCAAGGACAGGGACACCGGGGAGCTGTTTTTT. It specifies CASKDRDTGELFF. The J gene is TRBJ2-2, the V gene TRBV6-4, with 8 bases matching TRBD1. Germline assignment: CDR1 MRHNA and CDR2 SNTAGT. V lost 7 bases to trimming and J lost 3 bases; unmatched junction nucleotides: 1. The CDR3 totals 13 residues.

The chain combines TRBV6-4 with TRBJ1-5, with a weak D call TRBD1 (5 bases). The CDR3 has 13 residues. Trimming cost V 4 bases and J 7 bases, with 11 bases left between them. CDR1 and CDR2 from the germline V gene are MRHNA and SNTAGT. CDR3 amino acids: CASSAETGQPQHF. Written as DNA, the CDR3 is TGTGCCAGCAGTGCCGAAACAGGACAGCCCCAGCATTTT.

The chain joins TRBV9 to TRBJ2-7; tentatively, D is TRBD1 (5 bases). There are 14 residues in the CDR3. The germline gives CDR1 SGDLS, CDR2 YYNGEE. Trimming cost V 2 bases and J 0 bases, with 9 bases left between them. CDR3 in DNA: TGTGCCAGCAGCGTTACAGGACACTCCTACGAGCAGTACTTC. Protein product: CASSVTGHSYEQYF. Together with reference TRBV9 and TRBJ2-7, the CDR3 gives the full variable domain: DSGVTQTPKHLITATGQRVTLRCSPRSGDLSVYWYQQSLDQGLQFLIQYYNGEERAKGNILERFSAQQFPDLHSELNLSSLELGDSALYFCASSVTGHSYEQYFGPGTRLTVT.

DNA of the CDR3: TGTGCCAGCTCACACCGGGACAGGGGCAACACAGATACGCAGTATTTT. It encodes CASSHRDRGNTDTQYF. The chain recombines TRBV18 with TRBJ2-3, with TRBD1 identical over 10 bases. With V trimmed by 4 bases and J by 2 bases, 6 bases remained unmatched. The CDR3 spans 16 residues. The germline V gene encodes CDR1 KGHSH and CDR2 LQKENI.

This sequence joins TRBV30 and TRBJ2-1, with TRBD1 matching over 7 bases. There are 15 residues in the CDR3. The V and J ends lost 7 bases and 0 bases, in that order; junction bases with no gene match: 9. From germline, CDR1 is GTSNPN and CDR2 SVGIG (reference sequence). The chain's CDR3 is CASQGDNYSYNEQFF. The CDR3 DNA sequence: TGTGCCTCCCAGGGGGACAACTACTCCTACAATGAGCAGTTCTTC.

The gene calls are TRBV7-9 and TRBJ1-5; perhaps TRBD1 as D (5 bases). The germline V and J ends were trimmed by 3 bases and 5 bases, with 11 bases remaining between them. CDR1 and CDR2 from the germline V gene are SEHNR and FQNEAQ (reference sequence). This CDR3 contains 14 residues. CDR3 residues: CASSFVGGDQPQHF. The CDR3 nucleotides are TGTGCCAGCAGCTTTGTGGGGGGGGATCAGCCCCAGCATTTT.

This clone appeared once. The chain links TRBV27 to TRBJ2-7; D is perhaps TRBD1 (5 bases). The V and J ends lost 5 bases and 6 bases respectively, with 14 bases between them. Germline-derived CDR1 and CDR2 are MNHEY and SMNVEV (reference sequence). The CDR3 is 13 amino acids. The CDR3 loop reads CASSPSSGFEQYF. The CDR3 bases are TGTGCCAGCAGTCCTTCTTCAGGGTTCGAGCAGTACTTC.

The chain joins TRBV4-1 to TRBJ2-3; D not resolved. Germline V gene data show CDR1 as MGHRA and CDR2 as YSYEKL. The CDR3 consists of 16 residues. Trimming removed 4 bases from V and 1 base from J, with 15 bases in between. CDR3 sequence (DNA): TGCGCCAGCAGCCTAGGTCTGGGCCTGGGCACAGATACGCAGTATTTT. Translation: CASSLGLGLGTDTQYF.

The chain links TRBV9 to TRBJ1-2; 8 bases are a match to TRBD1. From germline, CDR1 is SGDLS and CDR2 YYNGEE. V lost 3 bases to trimming and J lost 4 bases; unmatched junction nucleotides: 2. This CDR3 is 13 amino acids long. CDR3 DNA sequence: TGTGCCAGCAGCGCACAGGGGGTCTATGGCTACACCTTC. Protein: CASSAQGVYGYTF.

The rearrangement joins TRBV5-1 to TRBJ2-5; tentative D call: TRBD1 (6 bases). Germline V gene data show CDR1 as SGHRS and CDR2 as YFSETQ. This CDR3 is built from 15 residues. Trimming cost V 0 bases and J 5 bases, with 14 bases left between them. CDR3 nucleotide sequence: TGCGCCAGCAGCTTGGCCGGTGGGGGCCCGGAGACCCAGTACTTC. Residues: CASSLAGGGPETQYF.

V and J are TRBV2 and TRBJ2-3; TRBD1 aligns across 8 bases. The germline V gene has CDR1 SNHLY and CDR2 FYNNEI. V gave up 5 bases and J gave up 0 bases; unmatched junction bases: 4. CDR3 length: 15 residues. The CDR3 DNA follows: TGTGCCAGCAGTCGACAGGGGACTAGCACAGATACGCAGTATTTT. Translating gives CASSRQGTSTDTQYF.

This sequence joins TRBV7-9 and TRBJ2-2, with 14 bases fitting TRBD2. CDR1 is SEHNR, CDR2 FQNEAQ, per germline (reference sequence). V was clipped by 6 bases and J by 1 base; unmatched bases: 10. CDR3 length equals 19 residues. The DNA for the CDR3 is TGTGCCAGCAGGCGGATGACTAGCGGGAGGGCCCTGAACACCGGGGAGCTGTTTTTT. This encodes CASRRMTSGRALNTGELFF.

This chain uses TRBV2 with TRBJ1-5; D gene uncertain. V was cut by 6 bases and J by 3 bases, with 12 bases left in between. Germline V gene sequence: CDR1 SNHLY, CDR2 FYNNEI. This CDR3 has 14 amino acids. Written as DNA, the CDR3 is TGTGCCAGCAGCCTGCGGCGGACCAATCAGCCCCAGCATTTT. Translated, it gives CASSLRRTNQPQHF.

The chain carries TRBV19 and TRBJ2-3, with D maybe TRBD2 (6 bases). The CDR3 extends over 17 amino acids. The germline V and J ends were trimmed by 3 bases and 0 bases, with 16 bases remaining between them. CDR1 is LNHDA, CDR2 SQIVND, per germline (reference sequence). For the CDR3, the DNA is TGTGCCAGTAGTATTGCGCTAGCGAGTTATAGCACAGATACGCAGTATTTT. Translating gives CASSIALASYSTDTQYF.

The chain employs TRBV29-1 and TRBJ1-1, with unresolved D. CDR1 and CDR2 (germline): SQVTM, ANQGSEA. This CDR3 has 12 residues. The V end was cut by 8 bases, the J end by 1 base, with 11 bases between. CDR3 protein: CSTRNRNTEAFF. The CDR3 bases are TGCAGCACCAGAAATCGGAACACTGAAGCTTTCTTT.

The chain carries TRBV6-4 and TRBJ2-1, with 13 positions matching TRBD2. Germline V gene lookup returns CDR1 MRHNA and CDR2 SNTAGT. CDR3 length equals 15 residues. V shed 5 bases, J shed 7 bases, and the junction held 5 bases outside the gene matches. As DNA, the CDR3 is TGTGCCAGCAGTCCCACTAGCGGGAGGGTGAATGAGCAGTTCTTC. Protein product: CASSPTSGRVNEQFF.

The chain recombines TRBV24-1 with TRBJ2-7; 7 positions agree with TRBD2. The germline V gene has CDR1 KGHDR and CDR2 SFDVKD. V dropped 6 bases and J dropped 3; count of bases not matched to a gene: 10. CDR3 length: 15 residues. CDR3 DNA: TGTGCCACCAGTCCCTCCTCGGGAGGATTCTACGAGCAGTACTTC. Protein sequence: CATSPSSGGFYEQYF.

This chain joins TRBV2 and TRBJ1-2, with 8 bases identical to TRBD1. This CDR3 is built from 17 residues. Losses at the gene ends were 8 bases for V and 0 bases for J; bases not matched to a gene: 14. From germline, CDR1 is SNHLY and CDR2 FYNNEI. The CDR3 nucleotides are TGTGCCAGCGAGGGGCAGGGACAGGAAAATCCTAACTATGGCTACACCTTC. It yields the protein CASEGQGQENPNYGYTF.

The chain uses TRBV3-1 (or the pseudogene TRBV3-2) and TRBJ2-7; D may be TRBD1 (6 bases). Trimming removed 4 bases at V and 3 bases at J, with 10 bases between. The CDR3 extends over 13 amino acids. In germline, CDR1 is LGHDT, CDR2 YNNKEL (reference sequence). CDR3 sequence (DNA): TGTGCCAGCAGCCGAGGACAGAACTACGAGCAGTACTTC. The encoded protein is CASSRGQNYEQYF.

The rearrangement joins TRBV4-1 to TRBJ2-5; TRBD2 aligns across 11 bases. CDR3 length equals 17 residues. With 0 bases clipped from V and 3 bases from J, the junction kept 6 bases outside the gene matches. Germline assignment: CDR1 MGHRA and CDR2 YSYEKL. The CDR3 DNA is TGCGCCAGCAGCCAAGAAACCACTAGCGGGGGAGAAGAGACCCAGTACTTC. This gives the protein CASSQETTSGGEETQYF.

This clone was observed once. The V call is TRBV7-9, the J call TRBJ1-1; possible D gene TRBD1, 6 bases. The CDR3 runs to 18 residues. V lost 3 bases, J lost 1 base, and 21 bases lay in between. Germline CDR1 is SEHNR and CDR2 is FQNEAQ (reference sequence). The CDR3 region is CASSFRSVPGAGNTEAFF. CDR3 DNA sequence: TGTGCCAGCAGCTTCCGTTCCGTCCCGGGGGCGGGGAACACTGAAGCTTTCTTT.

The sample holds a few counts of this clone. The chain has TRBV7-6 and TRBJ2-1; D may correspond to TRBD1 or TRBD2 (5 bases each). Germline values: CDR1 SGHVS, CDR2 FNYEAQ. The CDR3 is 16 residues long. V was trimmed by 6 bases and J by 1 base, leaving 16 bases between them. In DNA, the CDR3 is TGTGCCAGCAGACCCGGGACCGGGGCTTCCTACAATGAGCAGTTCTTC. Protein: CASRPGTGASYNEQFF.

Written as DNA, the CDR3 is TGTGCTAGTGGTTCTAGGACAGGGGGTTTTGGCAATCAGCCCCAGCATTTT. It translates to CASGSRTGGFGNQPQHF. This chain links TRBV12-5 with TRBJ1-5; 10 nucleotides agree with TRBD1. Per the germline V gene, CDR1 is LGHNT and CDR2 is FRNRAP. V lost 4 bases to trimming and J lost 2 bases; unmatched junction nucleotides: 8. The CDR3 loop spans 17 amino acids.

The chain couples TRBV24-1 to TRBJ2-5, with D uncertain. V lost 3 bases to trimming and J lost 1 base, with 11 bases between them. Germline lookup yields CDR1 KGHDR and CDR2 SFDVKD. This CDR3 is 15 amino acids long. In DNA form, the CDR3 reads TGTGCCACCAGTGATCCCAGTACCCGCCAAGAGACCCAGTACTTC. Translating it yields CATSDPSTRQETQYF.

The CDR3: CASFGYGLQGYGYTF. CDR3 nucleotide sequence: TGTGCCAGTTTTGGCTATGGGCTTCAGGGCTATGGCTACACCTTC. The chain employs TRBV19 and TRBJ1-2, with a tentative D call TRBD1 (5 bases). CDR3 length: 15 residues. The V gene lost 8 bases and the J gene lost 4 bases, with 20 bases spanning the gap. The germline V gene encodes CDR1 LNHDA and CDR2 SQIVND (reference sequence).

The chain links TRBV2 to TRBJ1-5; perhaps TRBD1 as D (6 bases). The V end was cut by 8 bases, the J end by 4 bases, with 21 bases between. This CDR3 is built from 16 residues. CDR1 SNHLY and CDR2 FYNNEI come from the germline V gene. The CDR3 here is CASGTTAGVRNQPQHF. CDR3 nucleotides: TGTGCCAGCGGGACCACTGCAGGGGTTCGAAATCAGCCCCAGCATTTT.